What follows are 9 T cell receptor beta chains derived from one specimen sequenced in a study of blood T cell repertoires in COVID-19. Assay used: immunoSEQ multiplex PCR; TCRdb lists only in-frame clones, some missing. The sample has under 200,000 clones, roughly 87% seen once; the top ten hold around 6.5%. Sequenced sample: PBMCs or T cells enriched from blood (not recorded which). The receptors originated from a woman in her forties or fifties who had recovered from COVID-19.

This sequence joins TRBV19 and TRBJ1-2; 8 bases align to TRBD1. With 4 bases clipped from V and 4 bases from J, the junction kept 11 bases outside the gene matches. CDR3 size: 16 residues. CDR1 is LNHDA, CDR2 SQIVND, per germline (reference sequence). CDR3 sequence: CASSTGTGRDGYGYTF. The DNA of the CDR3 is TGTGCCAGTAGTACCGGGACAGGTAGAGACGGCTATGGCTACACCTTC.

This chain joins TRBV20-1 and TRBJ1-6; D gene unclear. The length of the CDR3 is 17 residues. Trimming left V 3 bases short and J 4 bases short, with 19 bases between. Germline CDR1 DFQATT, CDR2 SNEGSKA (reference sequence). This CDR3 is CSASPADGNRYNSPLHF. DNA for the CDR3: TGCAGTGCTAGTCCGGCGGATGGAAACCGTTATAATTCACCCCTCCACTTT.

The rearrangement links TRBV2 to TRBJ1-5; TRBD1 might be the D (5 bases). Trimming took off 6 bases at V and 3 bases at J, with 9 bases between the two ends. This CDR3 region has 13 residues. Looked up from germline, CDR1 is SNHLY and CDR2 is FYNNEI. The DNA of the CDR3 is TGTGCCAGCAGCCCAGGGAACAATCAGCCCCAGCATTTT. This translates into CASSPGNNQPQHF.

The chain joins TRBV5-6 to TRBJ1-2; 8 bases fit TRBD1. This CDR3 is 14 amino acids long. The germline V gene encodes CDR1 SGHDT and CDR2 YYEEEE. J was trimmed by 4 bases and V by 0 bases; bases with no gene match: 2. The CDR3 DNA reads as TGTGCCAGCAGCTTGGACAGGGGGACCTATGGCTACACCTTC. Protein sequence: CASSLDRGTYGYTF.

V usage is TRBV7-3 and J usage is TRBJ2-1; the D gene is possibly TRBD1 (5 bases). Germline-derived CDR1 and CDR2 are SGHTA and FQGTGA. The CDR3 is made up of 16 amino acids. V was shortened by 5 bases and J by 9 bases, with 23 bases between the two germline ends. CDR3 protein: CASSKVGARPISEQFF. The CDR3 bases are TGTGCCAGCAGCAAGGTAGGGGCGCGTCCTATTAGTGAGCAGTTCTTC.

The J gene is TRBJ2-3, the V gene TRBV7-9; 11 bases are shared with TRBD2. The CDR3 spans 16 residues. Germline loops: CDR1 SEHNR, CDR2 FQNEAQ (reference sequence). Losses at the gene ends were 3 bases for V and 6 bases for J; bases not matched to a gene: 8. The CDR3 bases are TGTGCCAGCAGCTTGACCACTAGCGGGAGTTCTGATACGCAGTATTTT. Amino acids: CASSLTTSGSSDTQYF.

The chain joins TRBV6-5 to TRBJ2-1, with 8 nucleotides matching TRBD2. With 0 bases clipped from V and 8 bases from J, the junction kept 9 bases outside the gene matches. The CDR3 extends over 16 amino acids. The germline gives CDR1 MNHEY, CDR2 SVGAGI. The CDR3 is CASSYSGGRMEYEQFF. CDR3 nucleotides: TGTGCCAGCAGTTACTCGGGCGGGAGGATGGAGTATGAGCAGTTCTTC.

The rearrangement links TRBV10-1 to TRBJ2-4; D is unresolved. V was pared by 0 bases and J by 1 base, with 13 bases between. CDR1 is WNHNN and CDR2 is SYGVQD in the germline V gene (reference sequence). CDR3 length equals 17 residues. CDR3 in amino acids: CASSESSQVQAKNIQYF. DNA of the CDR3: TGCGCCAGCAGTGAGTCCTCGCAGGTCCAGGCCAAAAACATTCAGTACTTC.

This clone was detected once. The chain uses TRBV24-1 and TRBJ2-1, with 7 bases fitting TRBD2. Germline V gene lookup returns CDR1 KGHDR and CDR2 SFDVKD. The CDR3 covers 15 residues. With 4 bases clipped from V and 0 bases from J, the junction kept 2 bases outside the gene matches. DNA for the CDR3: TGTGCCACCAGTGAAGGCGGGAGCTCCTACAATGAGCAGTTCTTC. Amino acids: CATSEGGSSYNEQFF.